Below are 6 T cell receptor beta chains sequenced from a single sample in a study of blood T cell repertoires in COVID-19. Assay: immunoSEQ multiplex PCR; the TCRdb copy retains only in-frame clones and omits some. Found here are some 160,000 clones, about four fifths of them singletons; the top ten hold roughly 19%. Sequences were obtained from peripheral blood. These receptors were collected from a woman aged 70 to 79 who had recovered from COVID-19.

The chain has TRBV7-9 and TRBJ2-2; tentative D call: TRBD1 (5 bases). CDR3 length: 14 amino acids. Trimming removed 6 bases at V and 11 bases at J, with 19 bases between. CDR1 SEHNR and CDR2 FQNEAQ come from the germline V gene (reference sequence). The CDR3 region is CASSPGQGWIELFF. The DNA of the CDR3 is TGTGCCAGCAGTCCCGGCCAGGGTTGGATAGAGCTGTTTTTT.

This chain uses TRBV6-5 with TRBJ2-7; 8 bases line up with TRBD2. The CDR3 consists of 15 residues. V lost 7 bases and J lost 4; bases outside the gene matches: 12. The V gene's germline CDR1 is MNHEY and CDR2 SVGAGI. The CDR3 is CASKPGGGPFYEQYF. CDR3 bases: TGTGCCAGCAAACCGGGAGGGGGTCCCTTTTACGAGCAGTACTTC.

The chain joins TRBV14 to TRBJ1-2; D is ambiguous. V was shortened by 1 base and J by 1 base, with 4 bases between the two germline ends. CDR3 length: 13 amino acids. The germline V gene has CDR1 SGHDN and CDR2 FVKESK. CDR3 residues: CASSQAGNYGYTF. The CDR3, as DNA: TGTGCCAGCAGCCAAGCGGGTAACTATGGCTACACCTTC.

The chain combines TRBV7-9 with TRBJ2-5; D is unresolved. V lost 5 bases to trimming and J lost 9 bases, with 13 bases between them. This CDR3 has 12 amino acids. Germline assignment: CDR1 SEHNR and CDR2 FQNEAQ (reference sequence). The CDR3 reads CASSPLQEAQYF. The DNA of the CDR3 is TGTGCCAGCAGCCCACTACAAGAAGCCCAGTACTTC.

The CDR3: CASSLATGDSGYTF. The DNA of the CDR3 is TGTGCCAGCAGCTTGGCGACAGGGGATTCTGGCTACACCTTC. The chain carries TRBV5-6 and TRBJ1-2, with 8 bases matching TRBD1. From germline, CDR1 is SGHDT and CDR2 YYEEEE. J was trimmed by 7 bases and V by 0 bases; bases with no gene match: 5. This CDR3 contains 14 residues.

This clone has just a few counts. This rearrangement joins TRBV2 to TRBJ2-7, with D perhaps matching TRBD1 (5 bases). The CDR3 loop spans 15 amino acids. Trimming took 8 bases from V and 5 from J, leaving 22 bases between them. Germline CDR1 is SNHLY and CDR2 is FYNNEI. The chain's CDR3 is CASSRFMGPGNEQYF. CDR3 coding DNA: TGTGCCAGCTCCCGGTTCATGGGGCCAGGGAACGAGCAGTACTTC.